This T cell receptor beta chain derives from a study of spatial heterogeneity in lung cancer. TCRdb processed the 5' RACE reads anew with MiXCR; each CDR3 protein has one entry. The sample contains some 120,000 distinct CDR3 sequences, 9% to 15% of which appear only once. This clonotype appeared many times. Time point in this sample: blood at routine non-recurrence follow-up after resection. Unsorted whole RNA samples from tumor, nontumor lung or frozen PBMC were sequenced. The CDR3 sequence is 14 residues long. Germline-derived CDR1 and CDR2 are KGHDR and SFDVKD. Trimming stripped 5 bases from V and 6 bases from J, with 13 bases between.

Source: PBMCs, taken at follow-up. The receptor was derived from a male donor with early-stage non-small cell lung cancer. This chain joins TRBV24-1 and TRBJ2-4, with D possibly TRBD2 on 6 matching bases. The CDR3 reads CATSVSEEGNIQYF. As DNA, the CDR3 is TGTGCCACCAGTGTGTCGGAGGAGGGAAACATTCAGTACTTC.